This T cell receptor beta chain originates from a study of metastatic and nonmetastatic thyroid tumors. General study points: When malignant thyroid tumors were compared with benign nodules, TCR beta diversity was reportedly significantly higher in the malignant tumors. This held in both blood and tumor samples.

Concerning this clone itself: Its antigen is unidentified.

No treatment of any kind had been given to any patient before thyroid surgery. Under the authors' procedure: What underpinned the distant-metastasis classifier for papillary thyroid cancer was the set of CDR3 differences across clinicopathological groups. Using MiXCR, TCRdb reanalyzed the PCR reads. Clone size and V and J calls follow TCRdb, not the original study. The sample holds 21,000 or so clones, about a sixth seen once. The TCR was taken from a male donor with papillary thyroid cancer or a benign thyroid nodule (not recorded which). Some clones in this sample may be carry-over from other donors' samples. Material for sequencing was blood.

The CDR3 sequence is CASSIQVTSTDTQYF. CDR3 bases: TGTGCCAGTAGTATACAAGTAACTAGCACAGATACGCAGTATTTT. The chain combines TRBV19 with TRBJ2-3, with D hard to call. Trimming cost V 2 bases and J 0 bases, with 9 bases left between them. This CDR3 has 15 residues. Germline values: CDR1 LNHDA, CDR2 SQIVND (reference sequence).